Shown below are 6 T cell receptor beta chains from a single sample sequenced in a study of T cells in Graves' hyperthyroidism and ophthalmopathy. RNA transcripts gave rise to amplified TCR beta CDR3 regions. When the TCR CDR3 underwent first-round RT-PCR, the HTBI primer set was used. MiXCR, run by TCRdb on the multiplex PCR reads, gives a single entry per CDR3 protein. The sample shows approximately 520,000 distinct CDR3 sequences, around 22% of them seen only once. The sample consisted of blood. The receptors come from a woman in her 30s with Graves' ophthalmopathy.

This chain connects TRBV28 to TRBJ2-7, with D possibly matching TRBD1 (6 bases). Germline CDR1 MDHEN, CDR2 SYDVKM. The CDR3 extends over 14 amino acids. Trimming cost V 7 bases and J 7 bases, with 20 bases left between them. The CDR3 coding sequence is TGTGCCAGCAAAGTTGACAGGAGTCCTTGGGAGCAGTACTTC. This sequence encodes CASKVDRSPWEQYF.

DNA for the CDR3: TGCAGTGCTAGAGATGACGGGGGGGCTGACGGCACTGAAGCTTTCTTT. Translated: CSARDDGGADGTEAFF. This chain joins TRBV20-1 and TRBJ1-1, with TRBD1 as a possible D gene (6 bases). The CDR3 length is 16 residues. Germline CDR1 is DFQATT and CDR2 is SNEGSKA (reference sequence). Trimming removed 0 bases at V and 4 bases at J, with 18 bases between.

The V gene is TRBV7-3, the J gene TRBJ1-2, with a weak D call TRBD1 (5 bases). V was cut by 1 base and J by 6 bases, with 12 bases left in between. CDR1 and CDR2 from the germline V gene are SGHTA and FQGTGA. The CDR3 is 14 residues long. The CDR3 nucleotides read TGTGCCAGCAGCTTAAGGGACGGTGGGGATGGCTACACCTTC. Its protein is CASSLRDGGDGYTF. Supplemented by reference TRBV7-3 and TRBJ1-2, the full variable domain reads GAGVSQTPSNKVTEKGKYVELRCDPISGHTALYWYRQSLGQGPEFLIYFQGTGAADDSGLPNDRFFAVRPEGSVSTLKIQRTERGDSAVYLCASSLRDGGDGYTFGSGTRLTVV.

The chain joins TRBV10-3 to TRBJ2-7; D gene unclear. Trimming took 9 bases from V and 3 from J, leaving 15 bases between them. This CDR3 has 13 amino acids. Germline V gives CDR1 ENHRY, CDR2 SYGVKD. The CDR3: CAMADSPLYEQYF. DNA for the CDR3: TGTGCCATGGCAGACTCCCCCCTCTACGAGCAGTACTTC.

This clonotype has ten or more counts. The chain links TRBV7-3 to TRBJ1-2; TRBD1 matches at 8 bases. Looked up from germline, CDR1 is SGHTA and CDR2 is FQGTGA. Trimming took 5 bases from V and 7 from J; bases not matched to a gene: 6. CDR3 length equals 13 residues. The CDR3 spells CASSVQGASGYTF. CDR3 DNA: TGTGCCAGCAGCGTCCAGGGGGCGTCTGGCTACACCTTC.

This clonotype was counted ten times or more. This chain links TRBV12-3 or TRBV12-4 with TRBJ2-5; 9 bases are shared with TRBD1. Trimming cost V 6 bases and J 5 bases; bases outside gene matches: 4. The CDR3 consists of 13 residues. Here the CDR3 reads CASSSDRGETQYF. CDR3 sequence (DNA): TGTGCCAGCAGCTCCGACAGGGGGGAGACCCAGTACTTC.